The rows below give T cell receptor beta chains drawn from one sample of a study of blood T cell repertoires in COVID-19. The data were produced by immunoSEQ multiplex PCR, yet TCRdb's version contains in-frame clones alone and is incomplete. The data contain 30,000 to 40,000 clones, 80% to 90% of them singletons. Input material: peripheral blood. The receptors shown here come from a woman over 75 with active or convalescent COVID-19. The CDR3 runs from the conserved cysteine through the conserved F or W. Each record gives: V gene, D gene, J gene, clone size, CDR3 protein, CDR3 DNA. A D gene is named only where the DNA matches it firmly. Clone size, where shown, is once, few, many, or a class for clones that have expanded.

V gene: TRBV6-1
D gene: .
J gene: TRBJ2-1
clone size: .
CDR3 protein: CASSEARDEQFF
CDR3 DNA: TGTGCCAGCAGTGAAGCGAGGGATGAGCAGTTCTTC

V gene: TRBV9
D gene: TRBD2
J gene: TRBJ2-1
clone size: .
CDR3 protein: CASSVVGAGAWNEQFF
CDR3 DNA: TGTGCCAGCAGCGTAGTCGGAGCGGGGGCCTGGAATGAGCAGTTCTTC

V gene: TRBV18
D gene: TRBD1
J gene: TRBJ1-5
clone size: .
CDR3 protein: CASSRDRDQPQHF
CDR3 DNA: TGTGCCAGCTCGCGGGACAGGGATCAGCCCCAGCATTTT

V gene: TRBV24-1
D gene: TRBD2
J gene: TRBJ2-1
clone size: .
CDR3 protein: CATSDLPSGRANEQFF
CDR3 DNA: TGTGCCACCAGTGATTTGCCTAGCGGGAGGGCCAATGAGCAGTTCTTC

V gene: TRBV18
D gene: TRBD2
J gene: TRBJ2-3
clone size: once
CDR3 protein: CASSRTSGTDTQYF
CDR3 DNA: TGTGCCAGCTCCCGGACTAGCGGCACAGATACGCAGTATTTT

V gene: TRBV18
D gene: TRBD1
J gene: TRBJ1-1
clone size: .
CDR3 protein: CASSPGQPNTEAFF
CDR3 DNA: TGTGCCAGCTCACCGGGACAGCCGAACACTGAAGCTTTCTTT

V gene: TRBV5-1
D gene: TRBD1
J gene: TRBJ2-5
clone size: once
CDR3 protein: CASSYRTGPQETQYF
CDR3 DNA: TGCGCCAGCAGCTACCGGACAGGCCCCCAAGAGACCCAGTACTTC

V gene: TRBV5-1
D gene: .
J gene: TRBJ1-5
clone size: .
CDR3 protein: CASSSGDSNQPQHF
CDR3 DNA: TGCGCCAGCAGCTCGGGGGACAGCAATCAGCCCCAGCATTTT

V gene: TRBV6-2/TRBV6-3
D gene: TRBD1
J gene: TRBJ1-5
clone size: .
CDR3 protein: CASSRTPGQGARSNQPQHF
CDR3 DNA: TGTGCCAGCAGCAGAACCCCAGGACAGGGTGCTAGAAGCAATCAGCCCCAGCATTTT

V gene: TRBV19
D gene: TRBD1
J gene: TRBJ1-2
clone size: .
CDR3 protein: CASSMRGQGHGYTF
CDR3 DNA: TGTGCCAGTAGTATGAGGGGACAGGGCCATGGCTACACCTTC

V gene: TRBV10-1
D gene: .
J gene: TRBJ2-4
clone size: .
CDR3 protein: CASSEPDVWRIAKNIQYF
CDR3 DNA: TGCGCCAGCAGTGAACCCGATGTATGGCGGATAGCCAAAAACATTCAGTACTTC

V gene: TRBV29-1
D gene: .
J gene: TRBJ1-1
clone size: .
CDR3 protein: CSAVQGVGTEAFF
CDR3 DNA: TGCAGCGCTGTACAGGGAGTCGGCACTGAAGCTTTCTTT

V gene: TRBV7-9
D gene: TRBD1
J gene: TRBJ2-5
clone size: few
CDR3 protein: CASSLARAGGREETQYF
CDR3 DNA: TGTGCCAGCAGCTTAGCGCGCGCAGGGGGCCGGGAAGAGACCCAGTACTTC

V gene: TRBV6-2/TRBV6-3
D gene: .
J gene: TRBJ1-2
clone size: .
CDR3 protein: CASSYSRSGYGYTF
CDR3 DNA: TGTGCCAGCAGTTACAGCCGATCGGGCTATGGCTACACCTTC

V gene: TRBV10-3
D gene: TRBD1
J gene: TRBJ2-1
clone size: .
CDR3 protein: CAISNDRGKSFF
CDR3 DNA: TGTGCCATCAGTAACGACAGGGGGAAGTCATTCTTC

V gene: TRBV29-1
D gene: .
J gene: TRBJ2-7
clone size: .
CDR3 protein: CSVLTSSYEQYF
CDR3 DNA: TGCAGCGTTTTGACTAGTTCCTACGAGCAGTACTTC

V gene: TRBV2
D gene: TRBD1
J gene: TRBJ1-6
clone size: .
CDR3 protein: CASGGDRVGSPLHF
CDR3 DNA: TGTGCCAGCGGGGGGGACAGGGTCGGTTCACCCCTCCACTTT

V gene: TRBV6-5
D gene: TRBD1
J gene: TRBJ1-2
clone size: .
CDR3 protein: CASSRRDRAYGYTF
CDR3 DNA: TGTGCCAGCAGTAGACGGGACAGGGCCTATGGCTACACCTTC

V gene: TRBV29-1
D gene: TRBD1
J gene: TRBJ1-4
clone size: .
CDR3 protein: CSPPPGTANEKLFF
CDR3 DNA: TGCAGCCCTCCACCCGGGACAGCTAATGAAAAACTGTTTTTT

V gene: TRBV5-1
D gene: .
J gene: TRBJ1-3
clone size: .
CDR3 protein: CASSPSLSGNTIYF
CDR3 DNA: TGCGCCAGCAGCCCTTCACTCTCTGGAAACACCATATATTTT